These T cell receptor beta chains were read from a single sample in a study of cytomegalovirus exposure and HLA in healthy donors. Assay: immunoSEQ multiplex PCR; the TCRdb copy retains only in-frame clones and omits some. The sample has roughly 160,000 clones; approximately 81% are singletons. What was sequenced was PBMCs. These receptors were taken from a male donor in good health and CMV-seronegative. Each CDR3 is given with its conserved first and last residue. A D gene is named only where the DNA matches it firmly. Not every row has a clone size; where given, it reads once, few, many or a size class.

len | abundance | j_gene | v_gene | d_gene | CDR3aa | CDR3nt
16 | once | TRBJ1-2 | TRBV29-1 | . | CSVGASAGIPNYGYTF | TGCAGCGTTGGGGCCAGTGCGGGTATCCCTAACTATGGCTACACCTTC
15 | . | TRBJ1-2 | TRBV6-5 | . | CASSRGSVGNYGYTF | TGTGCCAGCAGTAGGGGCTCTGTGGGTAACTATGGCTACACCTTC
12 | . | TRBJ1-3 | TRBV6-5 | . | CASSELGNTIYF | TGTGCCAGCAGTGAACTGGGAAACACCATATATTTT
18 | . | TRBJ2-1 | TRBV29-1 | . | CSVERLGGEGSDRDEQFF | TGCAGCGTTGAACGATTAGGGGGGGAAGGCTCCGACCGCGATGAGCAGTTCTTC
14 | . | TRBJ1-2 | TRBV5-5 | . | CASSHDDSRYGYTF | TGTGCCAGCAGCCATGATGACAGCCGCTATGGCTACACCTTC
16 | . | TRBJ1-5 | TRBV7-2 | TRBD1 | CASSFSGQGGIQPQHF | TGTGCCAGCAGCTTTTCCGGACAGGGAGGGATTCAGCCCCAGCATTTT
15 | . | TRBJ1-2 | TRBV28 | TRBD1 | CASTYRTGGLDGYTF | TGTGCCAGCACCTACCGGACAGGGGGGTTAGATGGCTACACCTTC
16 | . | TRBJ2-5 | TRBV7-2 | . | CASSPTSLGDKETQYF | TGTGCCAGCAGCCCCACCTCCTTAGGGGATAAGGAGACCCAGTACTTC
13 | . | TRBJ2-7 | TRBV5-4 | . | CASSLESSGEQYF | TGTGCCAGCAGCTTGGAGTCTAGTGGCGAGCAGTACTTC
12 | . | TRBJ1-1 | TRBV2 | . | CASRQQNTEAFF | TGTGCCAGCAGACAGCAGAACACTGAAGCTTTCTTT
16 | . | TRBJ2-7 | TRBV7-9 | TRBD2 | CSSSLGTSGGPWQQYF | TGTTCCAGCAGCTTAGGGACTAGCGGGGGGCCGTGGCAGCAGTACTTC
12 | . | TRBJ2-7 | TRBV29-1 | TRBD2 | CSVEQTSGEQYF | TGCAGCGTTGAGCAGACTAGCGGCGAGCAGTACTTC
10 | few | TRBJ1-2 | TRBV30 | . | CAYQGYGYTF | TGTGCCTATCAGGGTTACGGCTACACCTTC
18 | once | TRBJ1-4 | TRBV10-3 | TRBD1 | CAISESTGQGATNEKLFF | TGTGCCATCAGTGAGTCGACTGGACAGGGCGCAACTAATGAAAAACTGTTTTTT
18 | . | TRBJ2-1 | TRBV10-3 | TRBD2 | CAISERVAGGVSYNEQFF | TGTGCCATCAGTGAGCGGGTAGCGGGGGGTGTTTCCTACAATGAGCAGTTCTTC
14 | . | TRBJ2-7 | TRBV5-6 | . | CASSLLPGSHEQYF | TGTGCCAGCAGCTTACTTCCAGGGTCCCACGAGCAGTACTTC
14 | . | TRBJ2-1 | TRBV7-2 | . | CASSPPGPGWEQFF | TGTGCCAGCAGCCCGCCCGGCCCGGGGTGGGAGCAGTTCTTC
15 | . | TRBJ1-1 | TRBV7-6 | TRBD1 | CASSLLRGKNTEAFF | TGTGCCAGCAGCTTGCTCAGGGGGAAGAACACTGAAGCTTTCTTT
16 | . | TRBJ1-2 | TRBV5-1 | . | CASSLSGSGSPGGYTF | TGCGCCAGCAGCTTGTCAGGGTCGGGCAGTCCCGGGGGCTACACCTTC
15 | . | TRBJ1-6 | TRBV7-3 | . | CASSLTDTYNSPLHF | TGTGCCAGCAGCTTAACGGACACTTATAATTCACCCCTCCACTTT
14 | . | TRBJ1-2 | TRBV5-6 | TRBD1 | CASSLADRVEGYTF | TGTGCCAGCAGTCTAGCTGACAGGGTGGAAGGCTACACCTTC
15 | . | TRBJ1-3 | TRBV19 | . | CASTIDRYSGNTIYF | TGTGCCAGTACCATCGACAGGTACTCTGGAAACACCATATATTTT
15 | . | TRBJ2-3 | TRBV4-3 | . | CASSQGLQGTDTQYF | TGCGCCAGCAGCCAAGGACTTCAGGGGACAGATACGCAGTATTTT
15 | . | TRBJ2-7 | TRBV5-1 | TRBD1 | CASSFEGTGTYEQYF | TGCGCCAGCAGCTTCGAAGGGACAGGAACCTACGAGCAGTACTTC
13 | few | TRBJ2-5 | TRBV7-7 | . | CASSLGLEETQYF | TGTGCTAGCAGCTTAGGACTGGAAGAGACCCAGTACTTC
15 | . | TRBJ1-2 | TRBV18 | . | CASSPSYTGGDGYTF | TGTGCCAGCTCACCCAGTTATACAGGAGGGGATGGCTACACCTTC
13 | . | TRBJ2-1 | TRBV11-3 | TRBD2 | CASSGGDYNEQFF | TGTGCCAGCAGCGGGGGGGACTACAATGAGCAGTTCTTC
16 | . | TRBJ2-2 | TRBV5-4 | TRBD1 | CASSNGQDLNTGELFF | TGTGCCAGCAGCAATGGACAGGACTTAAACACCGGGGAGCTGTTTTTT
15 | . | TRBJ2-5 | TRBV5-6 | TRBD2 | CASSLGASGQETQYF | TGTGCCAGCAGCTTGGGAGCTAGCGGCCAAGAGACCCAGTACTTC
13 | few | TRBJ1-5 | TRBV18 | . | CASSSQGNQPQHF | TGTGCCAGCTCGAGCCAGGGGAATCAGCCCCAGCATTTT
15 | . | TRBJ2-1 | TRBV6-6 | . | CASSARGISYNEQFF | TGTGCCAGCAGTGCTCGCGGGATATCCTACAATGAGCAGTTCTTC
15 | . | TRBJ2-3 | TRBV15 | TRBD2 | CATSRRTGGPDTQYF | TGTGCCACCAGCAGACGTACGGGAGGACCGGATACGCAGTATTTT
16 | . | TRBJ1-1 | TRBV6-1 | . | CASSELYGRGNTEAFF | TGTGCCAGCAGTGAATTGTACGGCCGCGGGAACACTGAAGCTTTCTTT
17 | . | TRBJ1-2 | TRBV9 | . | CASGPSGAGGLTRGYTF | TGTGCCAGCGGCCCCTCAGGCGCAGGAGGCTTGACTCGGGGCTACACCTTC
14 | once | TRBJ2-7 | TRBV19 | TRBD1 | CASSIRQGSYEQYF | TGTGCCAGTAGTATCAGACAGGGCAGTTACGAGCAGTACTTC
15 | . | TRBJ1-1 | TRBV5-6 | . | CASSLTGTTRTEAFF | TGTGCCAGCAGCTTGACAGGAACTACGAGAACTGAAGCTTTCTTT
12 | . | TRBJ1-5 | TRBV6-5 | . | CASRSGDQPQHF | TGTGCCAGCAGATCGGGGGATCAGCCCCAGCATTTT
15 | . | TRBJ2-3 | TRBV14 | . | CASSQGESRTDTQYF | TGTGCCAGCAGCCAAGGAGAATCTCGCACAGATACGCAGTATTTT
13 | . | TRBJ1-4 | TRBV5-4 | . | CASSLAPPEKLFF | TGTGCCAGCAGCTTGGCCCCCCCAGAAAAACTGTTTTTT
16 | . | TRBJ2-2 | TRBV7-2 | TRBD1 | CASSEARTGRTGELFF | TGTGCCAGCAGCGAGGCACGGACAGGGCGGACCGGGGAGCTGTTTTTT
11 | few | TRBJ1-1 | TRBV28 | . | CASSLSARAFF | TGTGCCAGCAGTTTATCCGCGAGAGCTTTCTTT